What follows describes a single TCR beta chain. Other DNA sequences in the sample encode the same CDR3. TCRdb's copy holds only in-frame clones and misses some; the assay was immunoSEQ multiplex PCR. Among fewer than 65,000 clones listed, 60% to 85% were seen once. This entry comes from a study of a mutant IDH1 vaccine in newly diagnosed glioma. Described time point: baseline, week 1 (first vaccination visit). Documented treatment: pre-vaccination baseline after standard-of-care therapy. The sample was PBMCs, taken from a glioma patient treated with radiotherapy, temozolomide or both. This clonotype originated in a woman between 40 and 55 years old with glioma.

The CDR3 coding sequence is TGTGCCAGCAGTGAAGGGGGGCGGGAAAAACTGTTTTTT. Protein product: CASSEGGREKLFF. V gene TRBV6-1 combines with J gene TRBJ1-4, with D maybe TRBD1 (6 bases). CDR1 is MNHNS, CDR2 SASEGT, per germline. V gave up 1 base and J gave up 8 bases, with 8 bases separating them. This CDR3 spans 13 amino acids.